The clone carrying this T cell receptor (beta chain) appeared many times. The source of the sample is a study of T cells in Graves' hyperthyroidism and ophthalmopathy. The TCR beta CDR3 regions underwent amplification using RNA transcripts as the source. Using the HTBI primer set, a first-round RT-PCR was run on the TCR CDR3. Each CDR3 protein gets one entry after TCRdb re-called the multiplex PCR reads with MiXCR. Seen here are under 350,000 distinct CDR3 sequences, around 15% observed once, and the top ten hold just over 55%. The germline V and J ends were trimmed by 1 base and 4 bases, with 11 bases remaining between them. Germline CDR1 and CDR2: SGHRS and YFSETQ. The CDR3 consists of 14 residues.

The chain employs TRBV5-1 and TRBJ1-1; D gene ambiguous. The receptor's source is a woman aged 60-75 years with Graves' ophthalmopathy. The sample consisted of blood. The CDR3 sequence is CASSLTGWGTEAFF. The DNA for the CDR3 is TGCGCCAGCAGCTTGACTGGGTGGGGCACTGAAGCTTTCTTT.